A single sample gave rise to the 23 T cell receptor beta chains below, sequenced in a study of glioma-infiltrating T cells after dendritic cell vaccination. Using immunoSEQ multiplex PCR, the repertoire was profiled, and TCRdb retains in-frame clones only, with some absent. This table has about 92,000 clones, around 84% appearing once. Sequencing used blood, obtained before dendritic cell vaccination. Every receptor here comes from a human donor with glioblastoma.

The gene calls are TRBV6-6 and TRBJ2-1; no definite D call. The germline CDR1 and CDR2 sequences are MNHNY and SVGAGI (reference sequence). The V end was cut by 7 bases, the J end by 8 bases, with 18 bases between. The CDR3 is made up of 14 amino acids. Here the CDR3 DNA reads TGTGCCAGCAAAGGTACGTCGGAGTTGGATGAGCAGTTCTTC. Protein: CASKGTSELDEQFF.

A few counts support this clone. The chain couples TRBV4-3 to TRBJ1-3; no firm D call. This CDR3 contains 16 residues. The V gene's germline CDR1 is LGHNA and CDR2 YSLEER. V dropped 0 bases and J dropped 4 bases, with 13 bases sitting between them. For the CDR3, the DNA is TGCGCCAGCAGCCAAGATCTAAGGAGCCAAGGAAACACCATATATTTT. It codes for CASSQDLRSQGNTIYF.

The chain joins TRBV18 to TRBJ1-2; unclear D gene. The CDR3 is 15 amino acids. Trimming removed 2 bases from V and 0 bases from J, with 10 bases in between. Germline V CDR1 and CDR2: KGHSH, LQKENI. The CDR3 sequence: CASSPKEITNYGYTF. The CDR3 nucleotides are TGTGCCAGCTCACCAAAAGAGATTACTAACTATGGCTACACCTTC.

This chain uses TRBV7-7 with TRBJ2-7; D is possibly TRBD1 (5 bases). Germline CDR1 reads SSHAT; CDR2 reads FNYEAQ (reference sequence). The length of the CDR3 is 15 residues. Between the trimmed V and J ends, which lost 5 bases and 3 bases, there was a span of 17 bases. This chain's CDR3 is CASSNGLGHDYEQYF. As DNA, the CDR3 is TGTGCCAGCAGCAACGGGCTAGGACACGACTACGAGCAGTACTTC.

The chain combines TRBV4-1 with TRBJ2-7; possible D gene TRBD2, 6 bases. The V and J ends lost 0 bases and 0 bases respectively, with 15 bases between them. CDR3 size: 17 residues. Looked up from germline, CDR1 is MGHRA and CDR2 is YSYEKL. This chain's CDR3 is CASSQESRVTSSYEQYF. The DNA for the CDR3 is TGCGCCAGCAGCCAAGAATCCAGGGTGACTAGCTCCTACGAGCAGTACTTC.

The V call is TRBV19, the J call TRBJ2-5; TRBD1 matches 10 bases. The V gene's germline CDR1 is LNHDA and CDR2 SQIVND (reference sequence). This CDR3 region has 15 residues. The junction had 11 bases not matched to a gene; V was cut back by 9 bases and J by 4 bases. The CDR3: CASTTTGGFGETQYF. The DNA for the CDR3 is TGTGCCAGCACCACGACAGGGGGCTTCGGAGAGACCCAGTACTTC. The entire variable domain, with the rest obtained from reference TRBV19 and TRBJ2-5, is as follows: DGGITQSPKYLFRKEGQNVTLSCEQNLNHDAMYWYRQDPGQGLRLIYYSQIVNDFQKGDIAEGYSVSREKKESFPLTVTSAQKNPTAFYLCASTTTGGFGETQYFGPGTRLLVL.

This chain links TRBV2 with TRBJ2-2, with unresolved D. Germline CDR1 and CDR2: SNHLY and FYNNEI. The CDR3 loop spans 11 amino acids. Trimming cost V 3 bases and J 7 bases, with 3 bases left between them. The CDR3 DNA follows: TGTGCCAGCAGTGACTACGGGGAGCTGTTTTTT. Its translation is CASSDYGELFF.

This clone turned up a few times. The rearrangement links TRBV6-1 to TRBJ2-1, with TRBD2 as a possible D gene (6 bases). CDR3 length equals 15 residues. V was pared by 5 bases and J by 6 bases, with 17 bases between. Germline loops: CDR1 MNHNS, CDR2 SASEGT. The CDR3 sequence is CASSISSDTPNEQFF. The CDR3, as DNA: TGTGCCAGCAGTATCTCTAGCGATACTCCCAATGAGCAGTTCTTC.

This clone was observed once. The chain uses TRBV25-1 and TRBJ2-7; TRBD1 aligns across 7 bases. With V trimmed by 4 bases and J by 4 bases, 13 bases remained unmatched. This CDR3 is 16 amino acids long. In germline, CDR1 is MGHDK, CDR2 SYGVNS. The CDR3 loop reads CASSGGDSKGFYEQYF. CDR3 DNA: TGTGCCAGCAGTGGTGGGGACAGCAAGGGGTTTTACGAGCAGTACTTC.

V gene TRBV5-6 combines with J gene TRBJ2-4, with D perhaps matching TRBD2 (6 bases). V lost 2 bases and J 8 bases, leaving 14 bases between the germline ends. The CDR3 runs 14 residues. Germline CDR1 reads SGHDT; CDR2 reads YYEEEE. CDR3 nucleotide sequence: TGTGCCAGCAGCTTCGGAGGGGCGCGAGACATTCAGTACTTC. As protein: CASSFGGARDIQYF.

The chain couples TRBV18 to TRBJ2-7; 8 bases agree with TRBD1. There are 15 residues in the CDR3. CDR1 and CDR2 (germline): KGHSH, LQKENI. With V trimmed by 6 bases and J by 1 base, 8 bases remained unmatched. CDR3: CASSEDTGGSYEQYF. The CDR3 DNA reads TGTGCCAGCTCCGAAGATACAGGGGGGTCCTACGAGCAGTACTTC.

The rearrangement uses TRBV7-2 and TRBJ2-2, with D possibly matching TRBD1 (6 bases). The germline gives CDR1 SGHTA, CDR2 FQGNSA. V lost 5 bases and J lost 4, with 14 bases in between. The CDR3 is made up of 15 amino acids. CDR3 coding DNA: TGTGCCAGCAGCGCAGACCTCAGGGGCACCGGGGAGCTGTTTTTT. Its translation: CASSADLRGTGELFF.

The rearrangement links TRBV15 to TRBJ1-4; 10 bases align to TRBD1. The CDR3 sequence is 14 residues long. With V trimmed by 6 bases and J by 7 bases, 5 bases remained unmatched. Germline CDR1 is LNHNV and CDR2 is YYDKDF (reference sequence). This CDR3 reads CATRGTGDIEKLFF. The CDR3 coding sequence is TGTGCCACCAGGGGGACAGGGGACATTGAAAAACTGTTTTTT.

The genes are TRBV7-9 and TRBJ1-1; 7 positions match TRBD1. J gave up 2 bases and V 6 bases, and 3 bases lay outside the gene matches. The CDR3 spans 13 residues. Germline-derived CDR1 and CDR2 are SEHNR and FQNEAQ (reference sequence). CDR3 loop: CASSRQGNTEAFF. Written as DNA, the CDR3 is TGTGCCAGCAGTCGACAGGGAAACACTGAAGCTTTCTTT.

The CDR3 nucleotides read TGTGCCAGCAGGGGAGACAGGGAATTGAGGAATCAGCCCCAGCATTTT. This codes for CASRGDRELRNQPQHF. The chain couples TRBV2 to TRBJ1-5, with 7 positions matching TRBD1. The germline V gene has CDR1 SNHLY and CDR2 FYNNEI. The CDR3 has 16 residues. With V trimmed by 6 bases and J by 4 bases, 12 bases remained unmatched.

The chain carries TRBV2 and TRBJ2-3; 11 nucleotides line up with TRBD2. V was pared by 6 bases and J by 10 bases, with 12 bases of the junction left unmatched. CDR1 is SNHLY, CDR2 FYNNEI, per germline. The CDR3 loop spans 15 amino acids. CDR3 region: CASSVPGTSGSAQYF. The CDR3 DNA is TGTGCCAGCAGCGTACCCGGGACTAGCGGCTCGGCGCAGTATTTT.

This chain joins TRBV7-3 and TRBJ1-1, with D hard to call. CDR3 length equals 13 residues. V was cut by 4 bases and J by 4 bases, with 10 bases left in between. In germline, CDR1 is SGHTA, CDR2 FQGTGA. CDR3 region: CASSSTTGTEAFF. In DNA form, the CDR3 reads TGTGCCAGCAGCTCTACGACGGGCACTGAAGCTTTCTTT.

The rearrangement joins TRBV7-9 to TRBJ1-1; the D is unclear. Per germline, CDR1 SEHNR and CDR2 FQNEAQ (reference sequence). Trimming removed 1 base from V and 8 bases from J, with 14 bases in between. This CDR3 region has 14 residues. The DNA for the CDR3 is TGTGCCAGCAGCTTAGAGGGCAGGCCGGGGGAAGCTTTCTTT. This gives the protein CASSLEGRPGEAFF.

The V gene is TRBV10-2, the J gene TRBJ1-6; the D gene is possibly TRBD1 (6 bases). V was cut by 3 bases and J by 3 bases, with 12 bases left in between. This CDR3 has 16 amino acids. Germline V gene data show CDR1 as WSHSY and CDR2 as SAAADI. The CDR3 protein is CASSDPDRNYNSPLHF. The CDR3 nucleotides are TGCGCCAGCAGTGACCCGGACAGAAACTATAATTCACCCCTCCACTTT.

CDR3 coding DNA: TGCGCCAGCAGCCGACAGGAGGACTCCAGGTATACGCAGTATTTT. This translates into CASSRQEDSRYTQYF. The chain joins TRBV5-1 to TRBJ2-3; a possible D gene is TRBD1 (6 bases). The CDR3 spans 15 residues. V dropped 4 bases and J dropped 7 bases, with 19 bases sitting between them. Per germline, CDR1 SGHRS and CDR2 YFSETQ.

V gene TRBV19 combines with J gene TRBJ1-1, with 7 nucleotides matching TRBD1. The ends lost 4 bases at V and 5 bases at J; junction bases unmatched: 4. CDR1 is LNHDA and CDR2 is SQIVND in the germline V gene (reference sequence). This CDR3 is 13 amino acids long. CDR3 sequence (DNA): TGTGCCAGTAGTAAGGGGGCAGGGACTGAAGCTTTCTTT. This translates into CASSKGAGTEAFF.

This clone was seen just once. The rearrangement uses TRBV6-6 and TRBJ2-2; the match to TRBD1 covers 8 bases. The CDR3 loop spans 14 amino acids. The germline gives CDR1 MNHNY, CDR2 SVGAGI (reference sequence). Germline trimming cut 5 bases from V and 5 bases from J; bases unmatched to any gene: 4. Written as DNA, the CDR3 is TGTGCCAGCAGTCAGACAGGGGATACCGGGGAGCTGTTTTTT. Translation: CASSQTGDTGELFF.

With respect to this clone: Other DNA sequences in this specimen translate into the identical CDR3. The V call is TRBV5-1, the J call TRBJ1-2, with 7 nucleotides matching TRBD1. The germline CDR1 and CDR2 sequences are SGHRS and YFSETQ. J was trimmed by 2 bases and V by 4 bases; bases with no gene match: 2. This CDR3 region has 13 residues. Here the CDR3 DNA reads TGCGCCAGCAGCCCGGGACAGAACTATGGCTACACCTTC. This sequence encodes CASSPGQNYGYTF.